This T cell receptor (beta chain) emerged from a study of post-analysis software for immune sequencing data. Turning to the study itself: Both relapsing-remitting and secondary progressive multiple sclerosis featured among the disease courses, as did progressive-relapsing multiple sclerosis. Study-wide findings and caveats: Compared with controls, patients had more of five TRBV segments, including TRBV5-6, TRBV5-1 and TRBV20-1. Multiple sclerosis was associated with a significant reduction in normalized Chao1 diversity relative to controls. Co-batched samples clustered tightly together by F measure.

Sequencing libraries made from TCR beta cDNA carried unique molecular identifiers. From roughly 1 to 10 million T cells, roughly 0.5 million cDNA molecules were obtained. TCRdb recomputed calls from the PCR reads with MiXCR, one row per CDR3 protein. The repertoire includes approximately 730,000 distinct CDR3 sequences, 25% to 30% of them detected once, and roughly 0.54% sits in the top ten. On this clonotype: Its antigen is undetermined.

The CDR3 has 16 amino acids. The germline V gene has CDR1 MGHRA and CDR2 YSYEKL. The germline V and J ends were trimmed by 0 bases and 6 bases, with 15 bases remaining between them. The chain is built from TRBV4-1 and TRBJ1-5, with D possibly being TRBD1 (5 bases). This clonotype was sampled from a girl aged 5-17 years with multiple sclerosis. The sample consisted of blood. CDR3 DNA sequence: TGCGCCAGCAGCCAAGAGGAAAGTACAGGAGGTCAGCCCCAGCATTTT. This codes for CASSQEESTGGQPQHF.